A single sample is the source of the 27 T cell receptor beta chains below, sequenced in a study of cytotoxic CD8 clonotypes in ibrutinib-treated CLL (dated by TCRdb to the early 2020s). Receptor libraries were prepared by the immunoSEQ multiplex PCR assay. This immuneACCESS table, as held by TCRdb, lists in-frame sequences with V and J called but not all clones. Of the missing ones, under half trace to an unresolved V gene in checked studies; the others have no known cause. This sample comprises approximately 130,000 clones, 80% to 85% of them detected only once. The ten largest clones add up to 3.3% of the sample. The intended sense of this specimen's time point label: approximately 25 months on ibrutinib. The starting material was PBMCs, obtained after 24 months of ibrutinib treatment. The receptors come from a human donor with chronic lymphocytic leukemia.

This chain uses TRBV5-4 with TRBJ1-5; a weak D match, TRBD1 (6 bases). The V and J ends lost 2 bases and 3 bases respectively, with 12 bases between them. The length of the CDR3 is 15 residues. Germline values: CDR1 SGHNT, CDR2 YYREEE (reference sequence). This chain's CDR3 is CASSFAGEDNQPQHF. Here the CDR3 DNA reads TGTGCCAGCAGCTTTGCAGGGGAGGACAATCAGCCCCAGCATTTT. The full variable domain, completed using reference TRBV5-4 and TRBJ1-5, is ETGVTQSPTHLIKTRGQQVTLRCSSQSGHNTVSWYQQALGQGPQFIFQYYREEENGRGNFPPRFSGLQFPNYSSELNVNALELDDSALYLCASSFAGEDNQPQHFGDGTRLSIL.

This clone was counted a few times. This chain uses TRBV6-5 with TRBJ1-6; 8 nucleotides match TRBD1. This CDR3 is built from 15 residues. V lost 7 bases to trimming and J lost 11 bases; unmatched junction nucleotides: 13. Germline loops: CDR1 MNHEY, CDR2 SVGAGI. The CDR3 sequence: CASIPRQGALAPLHF. The CDR3 coding sequence is TGTGCCAGCATACCAAGGCAGGGGGCGCTTGCACCCCTCCACTTT.

The V gene is TRBV7-2, the J gene TRBJ2-2, with no clear D. From germline, CDR1 is SGHTA and CDR2 FQGNSA. This CDR3 contains 13 residues. V was cut by 5 bases and J by 6 bases, with 10 bases left in between. The CDR3 DNA reads as TGTGCCAGCAGCCTCGCGTCGGCCGGGGAGCTGTTTTTT. This translates into CASSLASAGELFF.

The chain is built from TRBV30 and TRBJ1-6; 8 nucleotides match TRBD1. Germline values: CDR1 GTSNPN, CDR2 SVGIG (reference sequence). J was trimmed by 10 bases and V by 5 bases; bases with no gene match: 13. This CDR3 is built from 15 residues. For the CDR3, the DNA is TGTGCCTGGGAAAGGACAGGGAAGGGAAAATCACCCCTCCACTTT. This translates into CAWERTGKGKSPLHF.

The gene calls are TRBV7-9 and TRBJ1-2; TRBD1 matches at 10 bases. CDR3 length equals 17 residues. Trimming cost V 5 bases and J 3 bases; bases outside gene matches: 12. Germline loops: CDR1 SEHNR, CDR2 FQNEAQ (reference sequence). CDR3 bases: TGTGCCAGCAGCCCCAGCCCCCCGGGACAGGGGTACTATGGCTACACCTTC. It codes for CASSPSPPGQGYYGYTF.

This chain connects TRBV7-2 to TRBJ1-1, with TRBD1 as a possible D gene (5 bases). The CDR3 has 15 amino acids. With 0 bases removed from V and 0 bases from J, the gap between germline ends came to 8 bases. CDR1 SGHTA and CDR2 FQGNSA come from the germline V gene. The CDR3 DNA is TGTGCCAGCAGCTTAGCCTCAGGGTTGAACACTGAAGCTTTCTTT. It is translated as CASSLASGLNTEAFF.

This clone was recorded only once. Germline and junction disagree at one end, which may indicate a read error. This chain uses TRBV5-4 with TRBJ1-1; weak D call: TRBD1 (6 bases). Germline values: CDR1 SGHNT, CDR2 YYREEE (reference sequence). This CDR3 has 16 amino acids. CDR3 sequence: CASSQDRGGVNTEAFF. The CDR3, as DNA: TGCGCCAGCAGCCAAGATAGGGGGGGCGTGAACACTGAAGCTTTCTTT.

This rearrangement joins TRBV18 to TRBJ2-2; D is possibly TRBD1 (6 bases). This CDR3 region has 17 residues. Germline CDR1 reads KGHSH; CDR2 reads LQKENI. Trimming pared 3 bases from V and 6 bases from J, leaving 20 bases between. The CDR3 region is CASSPVARDTRSGELFF. DNA for the CDR3: TGTGCCAGCTCACCGGTTGCACGGGACACCCGATCCGGGGAGCTGTTTTTT.

The V call is TRBV5-5, the J call TRBJ2-3, with a tentative D call TRBD2 (7 bases). This CDR3 comprises 17 residues. V shed 1 base and J shed 6 bases, with 21 bases lying between them. The germline gives CDR1 SGHKS, CDR2 YYEKEE (reference sequence). The CDR3 protein is CASSLNIPGGHSDTQYF. The DNA for the CDR3 is TGTGCCAGCAGCTTGAATATCCCGGGGGGCCATTCCGATACGCAGTATTTT.

This chain links TRBV9 with TRBJ2-3, with TRBD1 matching over 10 bases. From germline, CDR1 is SGDLS and CDR2 YYNGEE. With 1 base clipped from V and 5 bases from J, the junction kept 4 bases outside the gene matches. The CDR3 contains 15 residues. The CDR3, as DNA: TGTGCCAGCAGCGTACGGGACAGGGGAGAAGATACGCAGTATTTT. Protein sequence: CASSVRDRGEDTQYF.

This clone was observed a handful of times. The chain is built from TRBV19 and TRBJ1-5; D is perhaps TRBD1 (5 bases). The length of the CDR3 is 13 residues. Trimming took off 5 bases at V and 3 bases at J, with 8 bases between the two ends. Per the germline V gene, CDR1 is LNHDA and CDR2 is SQIVND (reference sequence). The CDR3 DNA follows: TGTGCCAGTAGTCCGGGGGACAATCAGCCCCAGCATTTT. It yields the protein CASSPGDNQPQHF.

V is TRBV4-3 and J is TRBJ2-7, with unresolved D. Looked up from germline, CDR1 is LGHNA and CDR2 is YSLEER. The V end was cut by 0 bases, the J end by 0 bases, with 12 bases between. The CDR3 is made up of 16 amino acids. The CDR3: CASSQDEAASSYEQYF. CDR3 DNA: TGCGCCAGCAGCCAAGATGAGGCTGCGAGCTCCTACGAGCAGTACTTC.

The chain couples TRBV5-1 to TRBJ1-2, with D possibly matching TRBD1 (5 bases). The CDR3 sequence is 15 residues long. With 3 bases removed from V and 4 bases from J, the gap between germline ends came to 16 bases. Germline assignment: CDR1 SGHRS and CDR2 YFSETQ. CDR3 nucleotide sequence: TGCGCCAGCAGCTCCTCCGGGCCTGGGGGCTATGGCTACACCTTC. Translating gives CASSSSGPGGYGYTF.

V is TRBV30 and J is TRBJ2-1; either TRBD1 or TRBD2 may supply D (5 bases each). This CDR3 spans 12 amino acids. Trimming pared 2 bases from V and 6 bases from J, leaving 8 bases between. The germline CDR1 and CDR2 sequences are GTSNPN and SVGIG (reference sequence). DNA of the CDR3: TGTGCCTGGAGTAAGGGACGCAATGAGCAGTTCTTC. This translates into CAWSKGRNEQFF.

V is TRBV6-5 and J is TRBJ1-4; D unresolved. V lost 0 bases and J 5 bases, leaving 4 bases between the germline ends. Per the germline V gene, CDR1 is MNHEY and CDR2 is SVGAGI. The CDR3 covers 13 residues. DNA of the CDR3: TGTGCCAGCAGTTACTCACTCAATGAAAAACTGTTTTTT. Translated, it gives CASSYSLNEKLFF.

The rearrangement joins TRBV6-1 to TRBJ2-7; TRBD2 matches 9 bases. Trimming took 2 bases from V and 7 from J; bases not matched to a gene: 12. Per the germline V gene, CDR1 is MNHNS and CDR2 is SASEGT. This CDR3 has 16 amino acids. The CDR3 spells CASSEPPSGGTREQYF. The CDR3 nucleotides read TGTGCCAGCAGTGAACCTCCAAGCGGGGGGACAAGGGAGCAGTACTTC.

V is TRBV5-4 and J is TRBJ2-3, with 8 bases lining up with TRBD2. The trim removed 0 bases at V and 5 bases at J, leaving 5 bases unmatched. The CDR3 has 15 residues. Germline CDR1 and CDR2: SGHNT and YYREEE (reference sequence). CDR3 DNA sequence: TGTGCCAGCAGCTTGGTTGGTAGCGGGGTAGATACGCAGTATTTT. Its protein is CASSLVGSGVDTQYF.

The chain uses TRBV19 and TRBJ1-1, with D possibly matching TRBD1 (6 bases). The CDR3 runs to 15 residues. Germline V gives CDR1 LNHDA, CDR2 SQIVND (reference sequence). Trimming removed 6 bases at V and 2 bases at J, with 16 bases between. The CDR3 bases are TGTGCCAGTAGAATCCCCGGGACACTTAACACTGAAGCTTTCTTT. This codes for CASRIPGTLNTEAFF.

The chain carries TRBV4-3 and TRBJ1-6; 8 nucleotides match TRBD1. Germline values: CDR1 LGHNA, CDR2 YSLEER. CDR3 length: 16 amino acids. The junction had 10 bases not matched to a gene; V was cut back by 0 bases and J by 12 bases. Here the CDR3 DNA reads TGCGCCAGCAGCCAAGAGGGGACAGGTTGGGGGGGACCCCTCCACTTT. Its protein is CASSQEGTGWGGPLHF.

The rearrangement uses TRBV2 and TRBJ1-5; perhaps TRBD1 as D (5 bases). V was pared by 6 bases and J by 3 bases, with 12 bases between. Germline loops: CDR1 SNHLY, CDR2 FYNNEI. This CDR3 region has 14 residues. CDR3 region: CASRADRYNQPQHF. The CDR3 DNA follows: TGTGCCAGCAGGGCTGACAGATACAATCAGCCCCAGCATTTT.

The chain couples TRBV5-8 to TRBJ2-5, with D possibly TRBD1 on 6 matching bases. This CDR3 is built from 15 residues. The germline CDR1 and CDR2 sequences are SGHTS and YDEGEE. V lost 4 bases and J 5 bases, leaving 18 bases between the germline ends. CDR3 nucleotide sequence: TGTGCCAGCAGCCGGGGCCGCAGGGGTGGTGAGACCCAGTACTTC. Translated, it gives CASSRGRRGGETQYF.

The rearrangement uses TRBV10-3 and TRBJ2-3; D possibly corresponds to TRBD1 (5 bases). V gave up 7 bases and J gave up 0 bases, with 11 bases separating them. CDR1 and CDR2 (germline): ENHRY, SYGVKD. The CDR3 extends over 14 amino acids. The CDR3: CAITGQTSTDTQYF. CDR3 DNA: TGTGCCATCACTGGACAAACTAGCACAGATACGCAGTATTTT.

The rearrangement links TRBV6-5 to TRBJ2-4; the match to TRBD1 covers 8 bases. With 6 bases clipped from V and 5 bases from J, the junction kept 9 bases outside the gene matches. Germline V gene sequence: CDR1 MNHEY, CDR2 SVGAGI. CDR3 length: 15 amino acids. The chain's CDR3 is CASRRTGSRENIQYF. CDR3 sequence (DNA): TGTGCCAGCAGGAGGACAGGGTCTCGGGAAAACATTCAGTACTTC.

This chain links TRBV7-8 with TRBJ2-7, with 8 bases aligning to TRBD2. CDR1 and CDR2 from the germline V gene are SGHVS and FQNEAQ. The CDR3 consists of 14 residues. J lost 2 bases, V lost 4 bases, and 4 bases had no gene match. CDR3 in amino acids: CASSSLAAPYEQYF. The CDR3 DNA reads as TGTGCCAGCAGCTCACTAGCGGCCCCCTACGAGCAGTACTTC.

The CDR3 nucleotides read TGTGCCAGCAGTGACTCACAGGGGGCAAAAGCTTTCTTT. Translated: CASSDSQGAKAFF. The chain is built from TRBV6-4 and TRBJ1-1; TRBD1 matches 9 bases. Germline V gives CDR1 MRHNA, CDR2 SNTAGT. The CDR3 has 13 amino acids. The junction had 2 bases not matched to a gene; V was cut back by 0 bases and J by 9 bases.

In nucleotides, the CDR3 is TGTGCCAGCAGTGAAGCTCCGGGACAGGGGGACCAAGAGACCCAGTACTTC. It is translated as CASSEAPGQGDQETQYF. The chain employs TRBV25-1 and TRBJ2-5, with 11 bases aligning to TRBD1. The CDR3 runs 17 residues. The germline V gene has CDR1 MGHDK and CDR2 SYGVNS. The ends lost 2 bases at V and 0 bases at J; junction bases unmatched: 5.

The J gene is TRBJ1-2, the V gene TRBV5-6; no reliable D call. The CDR3 runs to 13 residues. Germline loops: CDR1 SGHDT, CDR2 YYEEEE. Trimming took off 2 bases at V and 2 bases at J, with 7 bases between the two ends. In DNA form, the CDR3 reads TGTGCCAGCAGCTTTTTGGCCAACTATGGCTACACCTTC. Translation: CASSFLANYGYTF.